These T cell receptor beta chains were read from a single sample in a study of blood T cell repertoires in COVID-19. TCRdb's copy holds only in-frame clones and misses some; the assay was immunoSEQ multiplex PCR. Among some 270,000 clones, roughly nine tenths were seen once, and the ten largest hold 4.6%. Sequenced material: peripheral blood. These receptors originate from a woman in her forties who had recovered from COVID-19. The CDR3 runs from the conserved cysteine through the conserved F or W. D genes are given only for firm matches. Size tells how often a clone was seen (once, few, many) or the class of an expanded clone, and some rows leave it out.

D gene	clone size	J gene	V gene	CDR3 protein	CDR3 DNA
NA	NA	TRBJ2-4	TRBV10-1	CASSSRDKNIQYF	TGCGCCAGCTCCTCCAGGGACAAAAACATTCAGTACTTC
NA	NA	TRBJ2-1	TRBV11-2	CASSLGREQFF	TGTGCCAGCAGCTTAGGCCGGGAGCAGTTCTTC
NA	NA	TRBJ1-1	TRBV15	CATSRARNTEAFF	TGTGCCACCAGCAGAGCCAGGAACACTGAAGCTTTCTTT
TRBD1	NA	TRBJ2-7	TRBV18	CASSPNRDRGHEQYF	TGTGCCAGCTCCCCCAACCGGGACAGGGGGCACGAGCAGTACTTC
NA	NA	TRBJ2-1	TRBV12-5	CASGLVLARAYNEQFF	TGTGCTAGTGGTTTGGTACTCGCGAGGGCCTACAATGAGCAGTTCTTC
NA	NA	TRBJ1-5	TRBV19	CASSESAGGNQPQHF	TGTGCCAGTAGTGAGTCCGCCGGGGGCAATCAGCCCCAGCATTTT
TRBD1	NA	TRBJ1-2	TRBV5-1	CASSLGTGGAEGYTF	TGCGCCAGCAGCTTGGGAACAGGGGGCGCTGAGGGCTACACCTTC
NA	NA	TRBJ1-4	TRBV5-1	CASSGVPGDNEKLFF	TGCGCCAGCAGCGGGGTCCCCGGGGATAATGAAAAACTGTTTTTT
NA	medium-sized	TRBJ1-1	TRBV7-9	CASRFFLRAEAFF	TGTGCCAGCAGGTTTTTTCTGCGGGCTGAAGCTTTCTTT
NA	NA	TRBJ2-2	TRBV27	CASSFTRGTGELFF	TGTGCCAGCAGTTTTACGAGGGGGACCGGGGAGCTGTTTTTT
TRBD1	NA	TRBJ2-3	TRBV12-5	CASGLVLTRQGRGDTQYF	TGTGCTAGTGGTTTGGTCCTAACCAGACAGGGAAGGGGAGATACGCAGTATTTT
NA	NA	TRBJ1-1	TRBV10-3	CAINNSPPNNEAFF	TGTGCCATCAATAACAGCCCGCCAAATAATGAAGCTTTCTTT
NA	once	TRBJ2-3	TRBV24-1	CATSEGDLNADTQYF	TGTGCCACCAGTGAAGGGGATCTGAACGCGGATACGCAGTATTTT
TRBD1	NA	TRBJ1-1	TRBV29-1	CSGGQGGTEAFF	TGCAGCGGAGGACAGGGTGGCACTGAAGCTTTCTTT
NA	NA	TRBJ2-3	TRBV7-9	CASSNRGVSTDTQYF	TGTGCCAGCAGCAACCGGGGAGTCAGCACAGATACGCAGTATTTT
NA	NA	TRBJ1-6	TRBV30	CAWSAHPVDTNNSPLHF	TGTGCCTGGAGTGCCCACCCGGTGGACACAAATAATTCACCCCTCCACTTT
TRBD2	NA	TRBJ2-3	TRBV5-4	CASSLAGGTTDTQYF	TGTGCCAGCAGCTTGGCGGGAGGGACCACAGATACGCAGTATTTT
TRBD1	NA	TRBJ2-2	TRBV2	CASSWTGSNTGELFF	TGTGCCAGCTCTTGGACAGGGTCGAACACCGGGGAGCTGTTTTTT
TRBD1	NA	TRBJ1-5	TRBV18	CASSPDRAVQPQHF	TGTGCCAGCTCACCGGACAGGGCGGTTCAGCCCCAGCATTTT
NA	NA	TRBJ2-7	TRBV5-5	CASSPAVEQYF	TGTGCCAGCAGCCCGGCGGTCGAGCAGTACTTC
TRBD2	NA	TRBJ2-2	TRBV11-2	CASSELAGLNTGELFF	TGTGCCAGCAGCGAGCTAGCGGGATTGAACACCGGGGAGCTGTTTTTT
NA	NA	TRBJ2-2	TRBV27	CASFHPEFTGELFF	TGTGCCAGCTTCCACCCGGAGTTCACCGGGGAGCTGTTTTTT
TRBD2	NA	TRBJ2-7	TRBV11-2	CASSRLARAYEQYF	TGTGCCAGCAGCCGACTAGCGAGAGCCTACGAGCAGTACTTC
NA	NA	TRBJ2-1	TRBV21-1	CASNLKGQLLDEQFF	TGTGCCAGCAACCTGAAGGGACAGCTTCTCGATGAGCAGTTCTTC
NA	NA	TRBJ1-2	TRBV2	CASSEGGASGYTF	TGTGCCAGCAGTGAAGGCGGCGCCTCTGGCTACACCTTC